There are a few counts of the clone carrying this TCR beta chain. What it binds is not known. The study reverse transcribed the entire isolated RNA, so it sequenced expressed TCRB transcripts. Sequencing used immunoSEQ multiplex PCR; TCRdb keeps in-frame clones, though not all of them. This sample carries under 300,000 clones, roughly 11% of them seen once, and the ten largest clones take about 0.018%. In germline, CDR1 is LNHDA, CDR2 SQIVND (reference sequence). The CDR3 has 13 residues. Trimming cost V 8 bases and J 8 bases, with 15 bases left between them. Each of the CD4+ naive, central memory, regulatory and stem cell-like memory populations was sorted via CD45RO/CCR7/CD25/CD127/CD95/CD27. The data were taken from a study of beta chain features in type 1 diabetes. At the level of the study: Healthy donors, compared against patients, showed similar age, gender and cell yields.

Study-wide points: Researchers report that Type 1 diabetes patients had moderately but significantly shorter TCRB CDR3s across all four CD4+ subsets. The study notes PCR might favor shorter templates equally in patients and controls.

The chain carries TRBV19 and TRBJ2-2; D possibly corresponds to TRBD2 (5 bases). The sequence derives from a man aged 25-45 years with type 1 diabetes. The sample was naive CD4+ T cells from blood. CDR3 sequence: CASFPGSAGELFF. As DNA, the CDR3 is TGTGCCAGTTTCCCGGGATCGGCGGGGGAGCTGTTTTTT.